The 14 T cell receptor beta chains below were found in one sample sequenced in a study of T cell repertoires in ileal Crohn's disease. Only in-frame clones appear in the TCRdb table, and some are missing; sequencing was by immunoSEQ multiplex PCR. The sample has about 62,000 clones, around 90% seen once. Noted time point: neoterminal ileum biopsy at postoperative endoscopy, about 6 months after surgery. Sequencing was carried out using ileal tissue. All receptors come from an adult with Crohn's disease.

The chain is built from TRBV7-3 and TRBJ2-5; D unresolved. The CDR3 is made up of 15 amino acids. Trimming left V 5 bases short and J 7 bases short, with 20 bases between. Germline loops: CDR1 SGHTA, CDR2 FQGTGA. CDR3 coding DNA: TGTGCCAGCAGCCCAAGCGTGACTCTGTCCGGGACCCAGTACTTC. Protein: CASSPSVTLSGTQYF.

The chain couples TRBV27 to TRBJ2-3; TRBD1 is a possible D gene (5 bases). The V gene lost 10 bases and the J gene lost 6 bases, with 17 bases spanning the gap. CDR1 is MNHEY, CDR2 SMNVEV, per germline (reference sequence). The CDR3 consists of 13 residues. This CDR3 is CATARGSPDTQYF. CDR3 bases: TGTGCCACCGCTAGGGGTTCCCCGGATACGCAGTATTTT.

About this clone itself: The sample holds other DNA sequences that translate to the same CDR3. The J gene is TRBJ2-3, the V gene TRBV15; D is unclear. Deletions cut 0 bases from V and 3 bases from J, with 7 bases between. This CDR3 comprises 14 residues. Germline V lookup: CDR1 LNHNV, CDR2 YYDKDF (reference sequence). The CDR3 bases are TGTGCCACCAGCAGAGATTTGGAGACAGATACGCAGTATTTT. Encoded protein: CATSRDLETDTQYF.

The J gene is TRBJ1-4, the V gene TRBV18; D not resolved. The CDR3 runs to 16 residues. Trimming took 3 bases from V and 4 from J, leaving 15 bases between them. Germline assignment: CDR1 KGHSH and CDR2 LQKENI. The CDR3: CASSPLGPTVNEKLFF. In nucleotides, the CDR3 is TGTGCCAGCTCACCGTTGGGCCCAACCGTTAATGAAAAACTGTTTTTT.

The chain has TRBV9 and TRBJ1-2; maybe TRBD1 (5 bases). V was trimmed by 0 bases and J by 8 bases, leaving 11 bases between them. The germline gives CDR1 SGDLS, CDR2 YYNGEE. The CDR3 is made up of 13 amino acids. CDR3: CASSVAKGYGYTF. CDR3 bases: TGTGCCAGCAGCGTAGCTAAGGGGTACGGCTACACCTTC.

The V gene is TRBV7-2, the J gene TRBJ2-1; 9 bases align to TRBD2. Germline CDR1 is SGHTA and CDR2 is FQGNSA. With V trimmed by 0 bases and J by 7 bases, 7 bases remained unmatched. The CDR3 is 16 residues long. The CDR3 sequence: CASSLAISGGMNEQFF. CDR3 nucleotide sequence: TGTGCCAGCAGCTTAGCGATTAGCGGGGGAATGAATGAGCAGTTCTTC.

The chain couples TRBV7-2 to TRBJ2-7; D not resolved. The CDR3 totals 13 residues. V lost 0 bases and J 6 bases, leaving 9 bases between the germline ends. In germline, CDR1 is SGHTA, CDR2 FQGNSA. The CDR3: CASSLAGTGEQYF. As DNA, the CDR3 is TGTGCCAGCAGCTTAGCAGGTACGGGCGAGCAGTACTTC.

This clone was detected a few times. The CDR3 sequence is CASSLNRVYTEAFF. In DNA form, the CDR3 reads TGTGCCAGCAGTCTTAACAGGGTTTACACTGAAGCTTTCTTT. The chain uses TRBV6-1 and TRBJ1-1; possible D gene TRBD1, 6 bases. With 5 bases removed from V and 3 bases from J, the gap between germline ends came to 13 bases. The germline CDR1 and CDR2 sequences are MNHNS and SASEGT. The CDR3 has 14 residues.

The chain carries TRBV28 and TRBJ1-2; tentatively, D is TRBD1 (5 bases). Germline CDR1 and CDR2: MDHEN and SYDVKM. V was trimmed by 6 bases and J by 0 bases, leaving 11 bases between them. The CDR3 totals 14 residues. The CDR3 protein is CASSTGASNYGYTF. The CDR3 nucleotides read TGTGCCAGCAGCACTGGGGCATCTAACTATGGCTACACCTTC.

The chain recombines TRBV10-3 with TRBJ1-5; the D gene is possibly TRBD1 (6 bases). Germline loops: CDR1 ENHRY, CDR2 SYGVKD. This CDR3 is built from 15 residues. V lost 2 bases to trimming and J lost 4 bases, with 12 bases between them. The CDR3 DNA reads TGTGCCATCAGTGAGACCGACAGGCATAATCAGCCCCAGCATTTT. It specifies CAISETDRHNQPQHF.

This chain joins TRBV5-6 and TRBJ1-2, with D maybe TRBD1 (5 bases). CDR3 size: 14 residues. Trimming pared 0 bases from V and 5 bases from J, leaving 11 bases between. Germline V gene data show CDR1 as SGHDT and CDR2 as YYEEEE. CDR3 sequence reads: CASSLGGDPYGYTF. CDR3 nucleotide sequence: TGTGCCAGCAGCTTGGGGGGGGACCCGTATGGCTACACCTTC.

V is TRBV28 and J is TRBJ1-2; D call uncertain. V shed 9 bases and J shed 0 bases, with 11 bases lying between them. The CDR3 covers 13 residues. Germline CDR1 is MDHEN and CDR2 is SYDVKM. CDR3 sequence: CASRTEPNYGYTF. The DNA of the CDR3 is TGTGCCAGTCGTACAGAACCTAACTATGGCTACACCTTC.

This clone has a handful of counts. The chain recombines TRBV29-1 with TRBJ1-2; the D gene is possibly TRBD1 (6 bases). The germline V and J ends were trimmed by 7 bases and 6 bases, with 18 bases remaining between them. Germline V gene lookup returns CDR1 SQVTM and CDR2 ANQGSEA. The CDR3 spans 13 residues. CDR3 sequence reads: CSGELTGFDGYTF. CDR3 coding DNA: TGCAGCGGGGAACTTACAGGGTTTGATGGCTACACCTTC. The full variable domain, its missing parts supplied by reference TRBV29-1 and TRBJ1-2, is SAVISQKPSRDICQRGTSLTIQCQVDSQVTMMFWYRQQPGQSLTLIATANQGSEATYESGFVIDKFPISRPNLTFSTLTVSNMSPEDSSIYLCSGELTGFDGYTFGSGTRLTVV.

This chain uses TRBV29-1 with TRBJ2-1; possible D gene TRBD1, 5 bases. Germline-derived CDR1 and CDR2 are SQVTM and ANQGSEA. The CDR3 length is 13 residues. V shed 7 bases and J shed 5 bases, with 15 bases lying between them. CDR3 in amino acids: CSAPNDRNNEQFF. The CDR3 region has the DNA TGCAGCGCCCCTAACGACAGAAACAATGAGCAGTTCTTC.